The 30 T cell receptor beta chains given below trace back to one sample, sequenced in a study of blood T cells in healthy people across ages. A sample-barcoded 5' primer and a J-beta primer mix were used in a second PCR of roughly 7 to 12 cycles. One entry per CDR3 protein results from TCRdb running MiXCR on the 5' RACE reads. This sample has hundreds of thousands of distinct CDR3 sequences, with 40% to 60% found just once. The sample was blood. Source of these receptors: a young man in good health.

The chain has TRBV20-1 and TRBJ2-1; 9 positions agree with TRBD1. The J segment lost 9 bases and the V segment lost 1 base, leaving 16 bases of the junction unmatched. The CDR3 length is 17 residues. The germline CDR1 and CDR2 sequences are DFQATT and SNEGSKA (reference sequence). The CDR3 protein is CSARVAIPGQGHLEQFF. Written as DNA, the CDR3 is TGCAGTGCTAGAGTCGCTATACCGGGACAGGGCCACCTTGAGCAGTTCTTC.

The chain uses TRBV15 and TRBJ2-7, with 8 bases identical to TRBD1. The J segment lost 5 bases and the V segment lost 3 bases, leaving 6 bases of the junction unmatched. This CDR3 has 14 amino acids. Germline V lookup: CDR1 LNHNV, CDR2 YYDKDF (reference sequence). The CDR3 DNA is TGTGCCACCAGCAGCCGGGACAGGACGAACGAGCAGTACTTC. Encoded protein: CATSSRDRTNEQYF.

V usage is TRBV6-5 and J usage is TRBJ2-7; no firm D call. The germline CDR1 and CDR2 sequences are MNHEY and SVGAGI. V lost 0 bases and J lost 5, with 5 bases in between. This CDR3 region has 12 residues. CDR3 bases: TGTGCCAGCAGTTACTCGGGCCACGAGCAGTACTTC. Its protein product is CASSYSGHEQYF.

The chain links TRBV21-1 to TRBJ1-1. TRBV21-1 is reported as a pseudogene. The CDR3 is 15 residues long. The CDR3 loop is CASSKAGDLSTEAFF. DNA of the CDR3: TGTGCCAGCAGCAAAGCGGGGGACTTGAGCACTGAAGCTTTCTTT.

This clonotype was observed once. The chain joins TRBV7-8 to TRBJ2-7; D is ambiguous. From germline, CDR1 is SGHVS and CDR2 FQNEAQ. V lost 0 bases and J lost 0, with 9 bases in between. The CDR3 extends over 15 amino acids. The CDR3 loop is CASSLALLSSYEQYF. The CDR3 coding sequence is TGTGCCAGCAGCTTAGCCCTGTTGAGCTCCTACGAGCAGTACTTC.

This clonotype was seen a handful of times. V and J are TRBV10-3 and TRBJ2-3, with TRBD2 matching 7 bases. In germline, CDR1 is ENHRY, CDR2 SYGVKD. This CDR3 comprises 14 residues. V was pared by 10 bases and J by 0 bases, with 7 bases of the junction left unmatched. In DNA form, the CDR3 reads TGTGCCACCAACCCGGGGGGTAGCACAGATACGCAGTATTTT. It encodes CATNPGGSTDTQYF.

This clonotype was observed a handful of times. V is TRBV20-1 and J is TRBJ2-5; 9 bases align to TRBD2. Trimming took 3 bases from V and 1 from J; bases not matched to a gene: 0. Germline V gene lookup returns CDR1 DFQATT and CDR2 SNEGSKA (reference sequence). The length of the CDR3 is 13 residues. The CDR3 region is CSASSGGQETQYF. CDR3 nucleotides: TGCAGTGCTAGTAGCGGGGGCCAAGAGACCCAGTACTTC.

As concerns this clonotype: Being one base from a much bigger clone, this may be a read error. The rearrangement joins TRBV20-1 to TRBJ2-7, with 7 positions matching TRBD2. The junction had 15 bases not matched to a gene; V was cut back by 5 bases and J by 5 bases. This CDR3 comprises 15 residues. CDR1 is DFQATT and CDR2 is SNEGSKA in the germline V gene (reference sequence). DNA of the CDR3: TGCAGTGCTGGAGTTCCGGGGGGACGAAAGCACGAGCAGTACTTC. This translates into CSAGVPGGRKHEQYF.

This clonotype was seen more than once but under ten times. The chain combines TRBV25-1 with TRBJ1-5; tentative D call: TRBD1 (6 bases). V was shortened by 4 bases and J by 7 bases, with 11 bases between the two germline ends. Looked up from germline, CDR1 is MGHDK and CDR2 is SYGVNS. The CDR3 consists of 13 residues. In DNA form, the CDR3 reads TGTGCCAGCAGTGTAGGGGGGGAGCAGCCCCAGCATTTT. The encoded protein is CASSVGGEQPQHF. Combining the CDR3 with reference TRBV25-1 and TRBJ1-5 gives the whole variable domain EADIYQTPRYLVIGTGKKITLECSQTMGHDKMYWYQQDPGMELHLIHYSYGVNSTEKGDLSSESTVSRIRTEHFPLTLESARPSHTSQYLCASSVGGEQPQHFGDGTRLSIL.

The chain couples TRBV6-5 to TRBJ2-4; tentatively, D is TRBD2 (7 bases). The DNA end is more similar to TRBJ2-7, so the J call may be wrong. Germline V gives CDR1 MNHEY, CDR2 SVGAGI. This CDR3 has 13 amino acids. The CDR3 DNA sequence: TGTGCCAGCTCAATGGTCGGGGGGCGCGAGCAGTACTTC. It yields the protein CASSMVGGREQYF.

This clonotype was seen ten or more times. The chain couples TRBV7-2 to TRBJ2-1; 7 positions match TRBD2. The CDR3 consists of 15 residues. Unmatched junction bases numbered 12, after V lost 5 bases and J lost 8 bases. CDR1 SGHTA and CDR2 FQGNSA come from the germline V gene. CDR3 region: CASSLSGGRVYEQFF. The CDR3, as DNA: TGTGCCAGCAGCCTCTCTGGGGGGAGGGTTTATGAGCAGTTCTTC.

This clonotype appeared a few times. The chain has TRBV4-1 and TRBJ1-3; no firm D call. This CDR3 comprises 14 residues. Germline CDR1 and CDR2: MGHRA and YSYEKL. Trimming took 1 base from V and 0 from J, leaving 4 bases between them. This chain's CDR3 is CASSQVYSGNTIYF. The CDR3 DNA sequence: TGCGCCAGCAGCCAAGTCTACTCTGGAAACACCATATATTTT.

The rearrangement uses TRBV5-1 and TRBJ2-7, with 9 positions matching TRBD2. Trimming cost V 4 bases and J 1 base; bases outside gene matches: 12. The CDR3 runs to 17 residues. Germline V gene data show CDR1 as SGHRS and CDR2 as YFSETQ. The CDR3 reads CASSLEVAGAPSYEQYF. The DNA for the CDR3 is TGCGCCAGCAGCCTGGAAGTAGCGGGGGCCCCTTCCTACGAGCAGTACTTC.

Turning to this clonotype: Germline is not matched at one junction end, which may reflect a read error. The chain employs TRBV6-6 and TRBJ2-7, with D perhaps TRBD2 (5 bases). The CDR3 is made up of 14 amino acids. Germline V gene lookup returns CDR1 MNHNY and CDR2 SVGAGI (reference sequence). In DNA, the CDR3 is TGTGCCAGCAGCTACTCCAGCGGAGTCTACGAGCAGTACTTC. Translated, it gives CASSYSSGVYEQYF.

The chain joins TRBV6-2 or TRBV6-3 to TRBJ2-2; no clear D gene. Germline V CDR1 and CDR2: MNHEY, SVGEGT. V dropped 2 bases and J dropped 3 bases, with 10 bases sitting between them. This CDR3 contains 15 residues. The CDR3 loop is CASSYGHSDTGELFF. The CDR3 nucleotides are TGTGCCAGCAGTTACGGTCATTCCGACACCGGGGAGCTGTTTTTT.

This clonotype was seen at least ten times. The rearrangement joins TRBV4-1 to TRBJ2-1; 7 bases match TRBD2. Per the germline V gene, CDR1 is MGHRA and CDR2 is YSYEKL. V lost 1 base to trimming and J lost 2 bases; unmatched junction nucleotides: 5. The CDR3 runs to 16 residues. The DNA of the CDR3 is TGCGCCAGCAGCCAAGGACTTGCGGGGGCCTACAATGAGCAGTTCTTC. This codes for CASSQGLAGAYNEQFF.

The rearrangement joins TRBV7-2 to TRBJ2-7; 8 positions match TRBD2. The V segment lost 5 bases and the J segment 1 base; nucleotides outside the gene matches: 7. The CDR3 totals 15 residues. CDR1 and CDR2 from the germline V gene are SGHTA and FQGNSA. CDR3 sequence (DNA): TGTGCCAGCAGCCAGGCGCGGGGGGTATCCTACGAGCAGTACTTC. Amino acids: CASSQARGVSYEQYF.

V and J are TRBV2 and TRBJ1-4; TRBD1 is a possible D gene (5 bases). Germline values: CDR1 SNHLY, CDR2 FYNNEI. The CDR3 runs 15 residues. Trimming pared 5 bases from V and 4 bases from J, leaving 14 bases between. The CDR3 is CASSWADSINEKLFF. For the CDR3, the DNA is TGTGCCAGCAGTTGGGCCGACAGCATTAATGAAAAACTGTTTTTT. Looking up the rest from reference TRBV2 and TRBJ1-4 gives the full variable domain: EPEVTQTPSHQVTQMGQEVILRCVPISNHLYFYWYRQILGQKVEFLVSFYNNEISEKSEIFDDQFSVERPDGSNFTLKIRSTKLEDSAMYFCASSWADSINEKLFFGSGTQLSVL.

In this sample, this clonotype turned up once. The chain is built from TRBV10-3 and TRBJ1-5, with D possibly matching TRBD1 (5 bases). The CDR3 has 15 residues. The germline V and J ends were trimmed by 2 bases and 6 bases, with 14 bases remaining between them. Germline values: CDR1 ENHRY, CDR2 SYGVKD. The chain's CDR3 is CAISEGDGSSQPQHF. The CDR3 bases are TGTGCCATCAGTGAGGGGGACGGCAGTAGTCAGCCCCAGCATTTT.

This clonotype occurred many times. The V gene is TRBV7-3, the J gene TRBJ1-5; 11 nucleotides line up with TRBD1. The germline V gene has CDR1 SGHTA and CDR2 FQGTGA. Germline trimming cut 3 bases from V and 3 bases from J; bases unmatched to any gene: 4. The CDR3 spans 16 residues. CDR3 nucleotide sequence: TGTGCCAGCAGCTTGCGGACAGGGGGCAACAATCAGCCCCAGCATTTT. This sequence encodes CASSLRTGGNNQPQHF.

This clonotype was seen more than once but under ten times. V and J are TRBV5-6 and TRBJ2-3, with D perhaps matching TRBD1 or TRBD2 (6 bases each). CDR3 length: 15 amino acids. Germline loops: CDR1 SGHDT, CDR2 YYEEEE. Trimming took 3 bases from V and 3 from J, leaving 14 bases between them. The CDR3 DNA follows: TGTGCCAGCAGCTGGGCCGGAGGGGGAACAGATACGCAGTATTTT. It codes for CASSWAGGGTDTQYF.

The V and J genes are TRBV4-1 and TRBJ1-4; D gene ambiguous. Germline V gene data show CDR1 as MGHRA and CDR2 as YSYEKL. CDR3 size: 14 residues. Trimming took off 4 bases at V and 4 bases at J, with 10 bases between the two ends. CDR3 DNA: TGCGCCAGCAGCCCCAAGGGAAATAATGAAAAACTGTTTTTT. It specifies CASSPKGNNEKLFF.

This clonotype was observed a few times. A much larger clone is a single base away; this may be a read error. This chain links TRBV10-3 with TRBJ2-6; D unresolved. The CDR3 is 15 residues long. The germline CDR1 and CDR2 sequences are ENHRY and SYGVKD. Trimming removed 2 bases from V and 0 bases from J, with 5 bases in between. The CDR3 loop is CAISEDNSGANVLTF. Here the CDR3 DNA reads TGTGCCATCAGTGAGGACAACTCTGGGGCCAACGTCCTGACTTTC.

This clonotype was found a few times. This chain connects TRBV12-3 or TRBV12-4 to TRBJ2-1; 12 nucleotides align to TRBD2. The CDR3 spans 16 residues. With 5 bases clipped from V and 4 bases from J, the junction kept 6 bases outside the gene matches. The CDR3 sequence: CASSEELAGGYNEQFF. The CDR3, as DNA: TGTGCCAGCAGTGAGGAACTAGCGGGGGGTTACAATGAGCAGTTCTTC.

On this clonotype itself: Given a much more abundant clone one base away, this may be a read error. The chain is built from TRBV9 and TRBJ2-3, with D tentatively TRBD1 or TRBD2 (5 bases each). From germline, CDR1 is SGDLS and CDR2 YYNGEE. CDR3 size: 16 residues. The CDR3 is CASSVAAGTSTGTQYF. The CDR3 region has the DNA TGTGCCAGCAGCGTAGCAGCAGGGACGAGCACAGGTACGCAGTATTTT.

The chain is built from TRBV12-3 or TRBV12-4 and TRBJ2-2, with D maybe TRBD2 (5 bases). Trimming removed 5 bases at V and 1 base at J, with 11 bases between. The CDR3 loop spans 15 amino acids. CDR3 bases: TGTGCCAGCAGTCCCCCGGGGAAGAACACCGGGGAGCTGTTTTTT. The encoded protein is CASSPPGKNTGELFF.

This clonotype turned up a few times. The chain is built from TRBV20-1 and TRBJ1-2, with 7 bases matching TRBD1. Per germline, CDR1 DFQATT and CDR2 SNEGSKA (reference sequence). Germline trimming cut 0 bases from V and 4 bases from J; bases unmatched to any gene: 8. The CDR3 consists of 15 residues. CDR3 sequence reads: CSARDLRGFTYGYTF. DNA for the CDR3: TGCAGTGCTAGAGATCTCAGGGGGTTTACCTATGGCTACACCTTC.

Notes on this clonotype: It may be a read error: a sequence one base away is much more abundant. The chain joins TRBV9 to TRBJ2-4; the match to TRBD2 covers 10 bases. The germline CDR1 and CDR2 sequences are SGDLS and YYNGEE. The CDR3 is 14 residues long. The J segment lost 13 bases and the V segment lost 2 bases, leaving 9 bases of the junction unmatched. The CDR3 region is CASSVSSGGYKQYF. CDR3 nucleotide sequence: TGTGCCAGCAGCGTTTCTAGCGGGGGCTACAAGCAGTACTTC. Looking up the rest from reference TRBV9 and TRBJ2-4 gives the full variable domain: DSGVTQTPKHLITATGQRVTLRCSPRSGDLSVYWYQQSLDQGLQFLIQYYNGEERAKGNILERFSAQQFPDLHSELNLSSLELGDSALYFCASSVSSGGYKQYFGAGTRLSVL.

This clonotype was recorded a few times. The chain is built from TRBV12-3 or TRBV12-4 and TRBJ2-7; unclear D gene. This CDR3 contains 12 residues. The V end was cut by 6 bases, the J end by 5 bases, with 11 bases between. CDR3 sequence: CASSYGANEQYF. For the CDR3, the DNA is TGTGCCAGCAGCTACGGCGCAAACGAGCAGTACTTC.

This clonotype appeared a few times. The rearrangement uses TRBV6-5 and TRBJ1-1; a possible D gene is TRBD1 (5 bases). Germline CDR1 MNHEY, CDR2 SVGAGI. V lost 2 bases to trimming and J lost 4 bases, with 14 bases between them. CDR3 length: 15 residues. The CDR3 sequence: CASSYARVGGTEAFF. The CDR3 DNA reads TGTGCCAGCAGTTACGCCAGGGTGGGAGGCACTGAAGCTTTCTTT.